This TCR beta chain emerged from a study of CD8 T cells in Susac syndrome (dated 2019 in TCRdb). At the level of the whole study: Whether CD8+ T cell activation and differentiation in Susac syndrome was antigen driven was tested using repertoire sequencing. On the study overall, not on this receptor specifically: The study acknowledged that relatively few individuals were included in the TCR sequencing and HLA analysis.

RNA was extracted with the RNeasy kit and roughly 0.45 to 1 ug was reverse transcribed using random hexamers. The immunoSEQ multiplex PCR assay, which covers 54 Vbeta and 13 Jbeta segments, was used to amplify TCR beta CDR3 regions. Bias from PCR amplification was corrected by using a synthetic template baseline for primer optimization and for computational correction. Per the original workflow: Reads were assigned to V, D and J genes according to IMGT and analyzed in immunoSEQ Analyzer, with only productive sequences retained. To calculate clonality, Shannon entropy was normalized by log2 of the number of productive unique sequences and then subtracted from one. Public and private clones were assessed among the 100 most prevalent clones of each patient and control. Clones were defined as Susac-specific when absent from the healthy and MS cohorts, from approximately 970 published viral clones and from other ImmuneACCESS disease sequences. TCRdb reanalyzed the raw reads on its own, using fastp at Q25 for trimming and MiXCR for clone calling, and kept in-frame beta chains. When rows share a CDR3 protein, they turn into one entry using the most common DNA and genes. In this record, the V and J calls reflect TCRdb's handling and not the investigators' own analysis. Recorded for this sample are about 120,000 distinct CDR3 sequences; roughly 93% of them occurred a single time. About 0.096% of the sample is held by the ten biggest clonotypes.

Peripheral blood CD8+ and CD4+ T cells from healthy donors, Susac syndrome patients and multiple sclerosis patients were profiled by high-throughput TCR beta sequencing. Treatment-naive patients with stable or active relapsing-remitting disease fulfilling revised McDonald criteria were used as multiple sclerosis controls. CD8+ TEMRA cells were enriched by FACS, while bulk CD8+ and CD4+ T cells were purified by magnetic negative isolation. Blood was drawn into EDTA tubes, processed within 24 hours, and PBMCs were isolated by density gradient centrifugation. PBMCs intended for TCR sequencing were frozen in liquid nitrogen and were later thawed in a 37 degrees C water bath. The sorted or isolated CD4+, CD8+ and CD8+ TEMRA cells reached a purity of at least 90%. For this chain, trimming is 4 bases at the V end and 4 bases at the J end, and the number of junction bases without a gene match is 11. Its CDR3 holds 16 amino acids, cysteine through phenylalanine. Solely the CDR3 DNA is kept, with 48 bases framed from the first base. Via the germline V gene (reference sequence), CDR1 is SEHNR and CDR2 FQNEAQ.

Details on this clonotype: What antigen it recognizes has not been identified. Base qualities are not at hand, and no much larger clone is one base apart.

The sequence came from a human donor with multiple sclerosis. This chain is built from TRBV7-9 and TRBJ1-2, with TRBD1 matching 8 junction bases. The sequenced sample consisted of CD4+ T cells from PBMCs. The DNA sequence is given as TGTGCCAGCAGCTCCCGGACAGGGATGGGGGTCTATGGCTACACCTTC. This gives the protein CASSSRTGMGVYGYTF.